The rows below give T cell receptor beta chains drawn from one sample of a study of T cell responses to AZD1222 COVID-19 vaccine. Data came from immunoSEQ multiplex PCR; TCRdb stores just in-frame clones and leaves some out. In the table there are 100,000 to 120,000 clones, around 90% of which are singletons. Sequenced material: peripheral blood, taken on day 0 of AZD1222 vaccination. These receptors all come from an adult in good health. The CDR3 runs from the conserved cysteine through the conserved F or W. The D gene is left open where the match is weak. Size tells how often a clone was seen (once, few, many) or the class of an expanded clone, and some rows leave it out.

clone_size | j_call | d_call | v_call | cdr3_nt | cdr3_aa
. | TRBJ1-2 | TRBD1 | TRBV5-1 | TGCGCCAGCAGCCCAAGGACAGGGTCTGGCTACACCTTC | CASSPRTGSGYTF
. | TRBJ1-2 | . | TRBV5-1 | TGCGCCAGCAGCTCCCAAGTTGTGTATGGCTACACCTTC | CASSSQVVYGYTF
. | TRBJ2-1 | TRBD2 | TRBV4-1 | TGCGCCAGCAGCCAAGGTCTAGCGGGGCTCTACAATGAGCAGTTCTTC | CASSQGLAGLYNEQFF
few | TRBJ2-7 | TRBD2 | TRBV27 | TGTGCCAGCAGTTTAAGTGCTAGCGGGAGCTACGAGCAGTACTTC | CASSLSASGSYEQYF
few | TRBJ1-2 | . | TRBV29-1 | TGCAGCGCTCTGGAAGATAACTATGGCTACACCTTC | CSALEDNYGYTF
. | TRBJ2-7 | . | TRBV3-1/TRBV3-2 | TGTGCCAGCAGCCAAGTCAGGTCGACCCGCGAGCAGTACTTC | CASSQVRSTREQYF
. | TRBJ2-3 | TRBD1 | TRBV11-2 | TGTGCCAGCAGCTTATGGGACAGCCCCACAGATACGCAGTATTTT | CASSLWDSPTDTQYF
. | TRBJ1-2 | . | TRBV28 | TGTGCCACTCTCGACCGCACCCTTCACTCCACCTTC | CATLDRTLHSTF
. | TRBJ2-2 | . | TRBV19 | TGTGCCAGTAGTAGGTCAACAGAGAACACCGGGGAGCTGTTTTTT | CASSRSTENTGELFF
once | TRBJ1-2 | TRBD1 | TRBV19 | TGTGCCTGTAGTCCCGACAGGGACGACTATGGCTACACCTTC | CACSPDRDDYGYTF
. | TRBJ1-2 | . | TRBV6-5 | TGTGCCAGCAGTTACTCGGGCAGGGTTGATGGCTACACCTTC | CASSYSGRVDGYTF
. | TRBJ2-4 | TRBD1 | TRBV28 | TGTGCCAGCAGCAAACCCGGGACAGGAAAAAACATTCAGTACTTC | CASSKPGTGKNIQYF
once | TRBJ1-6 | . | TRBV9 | TGTGCCAGCAGCGCCCACCCACGGGAGTCGGCTTCACCCCTCCACTTT | CASSAHPRESASPLHF
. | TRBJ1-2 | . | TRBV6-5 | TGTGCCAGCAGATTTAGTATGGACGGGGGAGGCTACACCTTC | CASRFSMDGGGYTF
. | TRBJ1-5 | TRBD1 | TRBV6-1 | TGTGCCAGCAGTGAAATTGGGACAGGGAACCTCCAGACCCAGCATTTT | CASSEIGTGNLQTQHF
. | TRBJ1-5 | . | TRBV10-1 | TGCGCCAGCAGTGAAGGCCCGGGGTTGCCCCAGCATTTT | CASSEGPGLPQHF
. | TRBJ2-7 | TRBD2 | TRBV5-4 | TGTGCCAGCAGCTTTCCTGGCGGGAGCGTTGGCGAGCAGTACTTC | CASSFPGGSVGEQYF
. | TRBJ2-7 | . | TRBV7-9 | TGTGCCAGCAGCTTATGGCTACAACCCTACGAGCAGTACTTC | CASSLWLQPYEQYF
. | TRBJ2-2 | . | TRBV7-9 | TGTGCCAGCAGCTTAACGGGGTACACCGGGGAGCTGTTTTTT | CASSLTGYTGELFF
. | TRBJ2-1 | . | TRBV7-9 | TGTGCCAGCAGCTTATTACTGAGCTCCTACAATGAGCAGTTCTTC | CASSLLLSSYNEQFF
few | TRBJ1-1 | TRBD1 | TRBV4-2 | TGTGCCAGCAGCCAAGGGCAGGGGGGGGGCACTGAAGCTTTCTTT | CASSQGQGGGTEAFF
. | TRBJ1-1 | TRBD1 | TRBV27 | TGTGCCAGCAGCCCGGGACAGAGGAACACTGAAGCTTTCTTT | CASSPGQRNTEAFF
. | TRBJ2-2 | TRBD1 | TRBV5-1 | TGCGCCAGCAGCTCCGGGACAGGGGGCTGGAACACCGGGGAGCTGTTTTTT | CASSSGTGGWNTGELFF
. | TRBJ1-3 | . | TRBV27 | TGTGCCAGCAGTTTCTCAATTGGAAACACCATATATTTT | CASSFSIGNTIYF
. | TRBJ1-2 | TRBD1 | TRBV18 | TGTGCCAGCTCACCACGGACAGGGGGCACGGTTGGCTACACCTTC | CASSPRTGGTVGYTF
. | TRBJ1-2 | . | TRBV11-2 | TGTGCCAGCAGCTCGAGGACCTTCTCTAACTATGGCTACACCTTC | CASSSRTFSNYGYTF
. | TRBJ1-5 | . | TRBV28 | TGTGCCAGCAGTTTCGATGGGGTGAAGCCCCAGCATTTT | CASSFDGVKPQHF
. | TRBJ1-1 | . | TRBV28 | TGTGCCAGCAGGGGGCCCCTGAACACTGAAGCTTTCTTT | CASRGPLNTEAFF
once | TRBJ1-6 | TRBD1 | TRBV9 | TGTGCCAGCACAACTGGGACAGTTAATTCACCCCTCCACTTT | CASTTGTVNSPLHF
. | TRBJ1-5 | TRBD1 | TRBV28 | TGTGCCAGCAGTTTACAACAGGGGAATCAGCCCCAGCATTTT | CASSLQQGNQPQHF
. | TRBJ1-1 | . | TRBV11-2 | TGTGCCAGCAGCCTAAACCAGGGGAACACTGAAGCTTTCTTT | CASSLNQGNTEAFF
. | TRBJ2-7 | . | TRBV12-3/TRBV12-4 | TGTGCCAGCAGCCGGGACGGCGGCTACGAGCAGTACTTC | CASSRDGGYEQYF
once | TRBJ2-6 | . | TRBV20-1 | TGCAGTGCTAGTCCCCCACCTTACATACACTCTGGGGCCAACGTCCTGACTTTC | CSASPPPYIHSGANVLTF
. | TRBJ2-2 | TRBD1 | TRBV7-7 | TGTGCTAGCAGCTTCGGGGCAGGGGGCGACACCGGGGAGCTGTTTTTT | CASSFGAGGDTGELFF
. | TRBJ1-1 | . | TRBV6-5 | TGTGCCAGCAGGCCTGCAGGTGGAACTGAAGCTTTCTTT | CASRPAGGTEAFF
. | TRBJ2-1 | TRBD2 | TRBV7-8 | TGTGCCAGCAGCTATCCCGCGGGGGGGTTGGAGAATGAGCAGTTCTTC | CASSYPAGGLENEQFF
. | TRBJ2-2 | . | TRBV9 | TGTGCCAGCAGCGCAGAGAACACCGGGGAGCTGTTTTTT | CASSAENTGELFF
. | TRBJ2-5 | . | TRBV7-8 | TGTGCCAGCAGCCGTGACCGTTGGGGGGCAGAGACCCAGTACTTC | CASSRDRWGAETQYF
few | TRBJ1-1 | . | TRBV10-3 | TGTGCCATCAGTGAGTCGGGAAGGGAAAGAGAAGCTTTCTTT | CAISESGREREAFF
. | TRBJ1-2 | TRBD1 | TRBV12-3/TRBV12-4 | TGTGCCAGCAGTTTAGGACAGGGCTATGGCTACACCTTC | CASSLGQGYGYTF
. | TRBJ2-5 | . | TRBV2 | TGTGCCAGCACCCAAGACCAAGAGACCCAGTACTTC | CASTQDQETQYF
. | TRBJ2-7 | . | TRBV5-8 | TGTGCCAGCAGAATGCGGGGGCTCTACGAGCAGTACTTC | CASRMRGLYEQYF
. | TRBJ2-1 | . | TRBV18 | TGTGCCAGCTCACCCAATGTTGATGAGCAGTTCTTC | CASSPNVDEQFF
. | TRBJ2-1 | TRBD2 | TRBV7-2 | TGTGCCAGCACTTCAGCGGGAGTATGGAATGAGCAGTTCTTC | CASTSAGVWNEQFF
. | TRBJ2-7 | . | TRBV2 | TGTGCCAGCAGGGCCGGGATGGTAGCGAATGGAGAGCAGTACTTC | CASRAGMVANGEQYF
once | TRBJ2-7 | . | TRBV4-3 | TGCGCCAGCAGCCAAGGGGGCCGATTCCCCTACGAGCAGTACTTC | CASSQGGRFPYEQYF
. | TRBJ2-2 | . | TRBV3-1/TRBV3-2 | TGTGCCAGCAGCCGGACGGACACCGGGGAGCTGTTTTTT | CASSRTDTGELFF